This T cell receptor (beta chain) comes out of a study of cytotoxic CD8 clonotypes in ibrutinib-treated CLL. Study information: Samples showed on average roughly 260,000 productive templates and 94,082 productive rearrangements. Broader study findings: Stable or contracted on treatment, public clonotypes were also uncommon.

This clone was observed a handful of times. Its antigen is undetermined. The CDR3 is 13 residues long. V lost 6 bases and J lost 3, with 9 bases in between. The germline V gene encodes CDR1 LNHDA and CDR2 SQIVND (reference sequence). The table came from immunoSEQ multiplex PCR; TCRdb's copy has only in-frame clones and leaves some out. The table shows some 150,000 clones, with about 70% occurring only once. The chain carries TRBV19 and TRBJ1-5; D remains unclear. This clonotype was obtained from a human donor with chronic lymphocytic leukemia. This sample comprised PBMCs, obtained after 24 months of ibrutinib treatment. The CDR3 loop is CASRGSNNQPQHF. Here the CDR3 DNA reads TGTGCCAGTAGGGGGAGCAACAATCAGCCCCAGCATTTT.